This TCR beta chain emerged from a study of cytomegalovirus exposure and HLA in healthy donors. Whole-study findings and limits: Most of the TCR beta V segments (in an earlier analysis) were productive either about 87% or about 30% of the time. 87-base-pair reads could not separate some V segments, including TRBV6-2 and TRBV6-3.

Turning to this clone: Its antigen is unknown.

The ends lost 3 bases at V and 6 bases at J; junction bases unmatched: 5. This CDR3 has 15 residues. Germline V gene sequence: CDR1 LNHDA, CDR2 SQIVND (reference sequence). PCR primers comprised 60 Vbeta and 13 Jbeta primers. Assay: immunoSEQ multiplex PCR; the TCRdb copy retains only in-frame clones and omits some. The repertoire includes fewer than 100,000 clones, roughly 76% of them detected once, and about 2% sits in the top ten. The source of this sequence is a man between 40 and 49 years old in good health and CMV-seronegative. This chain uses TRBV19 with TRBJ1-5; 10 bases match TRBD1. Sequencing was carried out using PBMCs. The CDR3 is CASSIPTGGFQPQHF. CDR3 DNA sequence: TGTGCCAGTAGTATCCCGACAGGGGGCTTTCAGCCCCAGCATTTT.